Following are 23 T cell receptor beta chains from one sample sequenced in a study of blood T cell repertoires in COVID-19 (dated by TCRdb to about 2020). Receptor libraries were prepared by the immunoSEQ multiplex PCR assay. The immuneACCESS repertoire file appears here via TCRdb, limited to in-frame rearrangements. These files lack a portion of the clones; in checked studies, under half of the deficit traces to unresolved V genes, and the cause of the others is not known. For this sample there are under 200,000 clones; 65% to 80% appear just once. The biggest ten clones account for 19% of the sample. Material: PBMCs or T cells enriched from blood (not recorded which). These receptors originate from a woman aged 70-85 years in a cohort exposed to, infected with or recovered from COVID-19 (not recorded which).

The J gene is TRBJ1-1, the V gene TRBV5-1; possible D gene TRBD1, 6 bases. Germline V lookup: CDR1 SGHRS, CDR2 YFSETQ. The CDR3 is 14 amino acids. Trimming left V 0 bases short and J 1 base short, with 7 bases between. DNA of the CDR3: TGCGCCAGCAGCTTGGAGGGACAGAACACTGAAGCTTTCTTT. Translated: CASSLEGQNTEAFF.

This clone has just one count. The chain uses TRBV10-3 and TRBJ2-7; perhaps TRBD2 as D (5 bases). The CDR3 totals 13 residues. Per germline, CDR1 ENHRY and CDR2 SYGVKD. Trimming removed 7 bases at V and 5 bases at J, with 15 bases between. CDR3 nucleotides: TGTGCCATCACCGAACTAGGCCGTAACGAGCAGTACTTC. Its protein is CAITELGRNEQYF.

The chain links TRBV9 to TRBJ1-4; D gene ambiguous. Trimming removed 3 bases from V and 7 bases from J, with 16 bases in between. The CDR3 runs to 15 residues. Germline loops: CDR1 SGDLS, CDR2 YYNGEE. The CDR3 region is CASSAAPGNFEKLFF. As DNA, the CDR3 is TGTGCCAGCAGCGCAGCCCCAGGCAATTTTGAAAAACTGTTTTTT.

V and J are TRBV4-3 and TRBJ1-2, with a weak D call TRBD1 (6 bases). Trimming stripped 1 base from V and 7 bases from J, with 19 bases between. The CDR3 runs to 16 residues. Germline loops: CDR1 LGHNA, CDR2 YSLEER. CDR3 amino acids: CASSQAAVGQVAGYTF. For the CDR3, the DNA is TGCGCCAGCAGCCAAGCCGCCGTGGGACAAGTGGCTGGCTACACCTTC.

The gene calls are TRBV7-3 and TRBJ2-7; D not certain. Germline loops: CDR1 SGHTA, CDR2 FQGTGA. The CDR3 totals 16 residues. Trimming took 2 bases from V and 2 from J, leaving 16 bases between them. CDR3 DNA: TGTGCCAGCAGCTTATCTCCCGCCTATCAAACCTACGAGCAGTACTTC. Amino acid sequence: CASSLSPAYQTYEQYF.

About this clone itself: An end of the junction does not agree with germline; a read error may underlie this. The J gene is TRBJ2-5, the V gene TRBV7-7; a possible D gene is TRBD1 (6 bases). The CDR3 loop spans 16 amino acids. CDR1 SSHAT and CDR2 FNYEAQ come from the germline V gene (reference sequence). CDR3 residues: CASSPGVIVSQETQYF. The DNA for the CDR3 is TGTGCTAGCAGCCCAGGGGTGATTGTGAGCCAAGAGACCCAGTACTTC.

The chain is built from TRBV10-3 and TRBJ1-2; maybe TRBD1 (6 bases). The CDR3 covers 13 residues. The V and J ends lost 6 bases and 2 bases respectively, with 10 bases between them. Germline V gene sequence: CDR1 ENHRY, CDR2 SYGVKD. The CDR3 bases are TGTGCCATCAGCGGGACACCGAACTATGGCTACACCTTC. Translated, it gives CAISGTPNYGYTF.

The chain carries TRBV28 and TRBJ2-3; D unclear. CDR3 length equals 12 residues. Trimming shortened V by 2 bases and J by 5 bases, and 5 bases separated the two germline ends. Germline V lookup: CDR1 MDHEN, CDR2 SYDVKM. The CDR3 loop reads CASSLTGDTQYF. CDR3 bases: TGTGCCAGCAGTTTAACTGGAGATACGCAGTATTTT.

With regard to this clone: The junction shows a germline mismatch at one end, possibly a read error. This rearrangement joins TRBV12-3 or TRBV12-4 to TRBJ1-3; D ambiguous. This CDR3 region has 13 residues. In DNA form, the CDR3 reads TGTGCCAGCAGTTACCCCCCAGGCAAAAAATACTTTTTT. Residues: CASSYPPGKKYFF.

This rearrangement joins TRBV5-6 to TRBJ2-7; TRBD1 matches 9 bases. J gave up 7 bases and V 0 bases, and 8 bases lay outside the gene matches. There are 15 residues in the CDR3. CDR1 and CDR2 (germline): SGHDT, YYEEEE. CDR3 nucleotide sequence: TGTGCCAGCAGCTTGGGTTACAGGGGGCTGGAAGAGCAGTACTTC. Protein sequence: CASSLGYRGLEEQYF.

The chain recombines TRBV5-1 with TRBJ2-7; 8 positions match TRBD1. Germline V gene lookup returns CDR1 SGHRS and CDR2 YFSETQ. This CDR3 is 15 amino acids long. After removal of 1 base from V and 2 bases from J, the junction contained 5 bases not matched to a gene. In DNA, the CDR3 is TGCGCCAGCAGCTTGAGTAGGACAGGGACCTACGAGCAGTACTTC. The encoded protein is CASSLSRTGTYEQYF.

The rearrangement uses TRBV10-1 and TRBJ2-1; possible D gene TRBD1, 7 bases. Germline V gene lookup returns CDR1 WNHNN and CDR2 SYGVQD (reference sequence). CDR3 size: 14 residues. The ends were cut back, 0 bases at V and 8 bases at J, with 11 bases in the middle. The CDR3, as DNA: TGCGCCAGCAGTGAGTCGCAGGGGGGCGATGAGCAGTTCTTC. It encodes CASSESQGGDEQFF.

The V and J genes are TRBV14 and TRBJ1-1; maybe TRBD1 (6 bases). Germline values: CDR1 SGHDN, CDR2 FVKESK. The germline V and J ends were trimmed by 5 bases and 7 bases, with 14 bases remaining between them. The CDR3 totals 13 residues. In nucleotides, the CDR3 is TGTGCCAGCAGCTTTTCCAGGGGCATTGAAGCTTTCTTT. Translation: CASSFSRGIEAFF.

This sequence joins TRBV10-3 and TRBJ2-1; a possible D gene is TRBD1 (6 bases). Trimming took off 4 bases at V and 7 bases at J, with 11 bases between the two ends. The CDR3 extends over 13 amino acids. Germline-derived CDR1 and CDR2 are ENHRY and SYGVKD. The DNA for the CDR3 is TGTGCCATCAGTGTTAAGGGGGAGAATGAGCAGTTCTTC. It specifies CAISVKGENEQFF.

This clone was recorded only once. The chain employs TRBV9 and TRBJ2-7, with D possibly TRBD1 on 6 matching bases. The germline CDR1 and CDR2 sequences are SGDLS and YYNGEE. V was pared by 0 bases and J by 4 bases, with 14 bases between. CDR3 size: 15 residues. In DNA, the CDR3 is TGTGCCAGCAGCGTAGATGAAGGGGGAAGGTACGAGCAGTACTTC. This codes for CASSVDEGGRYEQYF.

Only a few counts were recorded for this clone. The germline gene is not matched at one end of the junction; a read error may be the cause. This chain joins TRBV13 and TRBJ2-3; D perhaps matches TRBD1 (6 bases). Looked up from germline, CDR1 is PRHDT and CDR2 is FYEKMQ (reference sequence). The CDR3 totals 14 residues. CDR3 nucleotides: TGTGCCAGCAGCCTAGGACAGAACACAGATACGCAGTATTTT. This translates into CASSLGQNTDTQYF.

The CDR3 spells CASSSMRTGSHEQYF. The CDR3 region has the DNA TGTGCCAGCAGCTCGATGAGGACAGGGTCCCACGAGCAGTACTTC. J is TRBJ2-7 and V is TRBV6-2 or TRBV6-3, with 8 bases fitting TRBD1. The V and J ends lost 6 bases and 5 bases, in that order; junction bases with no gene match: 12. The CDR3 consists of 15 residues. Germline lookup yields CDR1 MNHEY and CDR2 SVGEGT.

V is TRBV7-3 and J is TRBJ2-2; D is unresolved. Trimming took off 5 bases at V and 6 bases at J, with 16 bases between the two ends. Per germline, CDR1 SGHTA and CDR2 FQGTGA. The CDR3 length is 15 residues. Written as DNA, the CDR3 is TGTGCCAGCAGCCCTTCCGGAGTTGCAGCCGGGGAGCTGTTTTTT. Its protein product is CASSPSGVAAGELFF.

The V gene is TRBV28, the J gene TRBJ2-1, with a possible D match to TRBD2 (6 bases). V was trimmed by 5 bases and J by 4 bases, leaving 15 bases between them. From germline, CDR1 is MDHEN and CDR2 SYDVKM. The CDR3 runs to 15 residues. The CDR3 DNA reads TGTGCCAGCAGTGACCTCACGGGGGTTTACAATGAGCAGTTCTTC. Residues: CASSDLTGVYNEQFF.

The chain is built from TRBV11-1 and TRBJ2-2; 9 bases match TRBD1. Germline lookup yields CDR1 SGHAT and CDR2 FQDESV (reference sequence). The CDR3 has 16 residues. V lost 4 bases, J lost 4 bases, and 7 bases stayed unmatched. The CDR3 DNA sequence: TGTGCCAGCAGCTCCCCCGGACAGGGGATCACCGGGGAGCTGTTTTTT. It encodes CASSSPGQGITGELFF.

V usage is TRBV4-3 and J usage is TRBJ2-5, with TRBD1 as a possible D gene (5 bases). The V gene lost 1 base and the J gene lost 4 bases, with 10 bases spanning the gap. Germline V CDR1 and CDR2: LGHNA, YSLEER. This CDR3 region has 14 residues. The CDR3 protein is CASSQAGKRETQYF. For the CDR3, the DNA is TGCGCCAGCAGCCAAGCAGGGAAGAGAGAGACCCAGTACTTC.

This clone was seen only once. The CDR3 is CASIQAGGPGELFF. DNA of the CDR3: TGTGCCAGCATCCAAGCAGGGGGGCCCGGGGAGCTGTTTTTT. The rearrangement links TRBV6-6 to TRBJ2-2; tentative D call: TRBD1 (7 bases). CDR3 length: 14 residues. Germline CDR1 is MNHNY and CDR2 is SVGAGI (reference sequence). V lost 7 bases and J 6 bases, leaving 15 bases between the germline ends.

The chain employs TRBV3-1 (or the pseudogene TRBV3-2) and TRBJ1-2; 8 bases match TRBD1. The V segment lost 5 bases and the J segment 3 bases; nucleotides outside the gene matches: 8. CDR1 is LGHDT and CDR2 is YNNKEL in the germline V gene (reference sequence). The CDR3 length is 15 residues. CDR3 sequence (DNA): TGTGCCAGCAGCAACGCCGGACAGGGACACTATGGCTACACCTTC. Its translation: CASSNAGQGHYGYTF.